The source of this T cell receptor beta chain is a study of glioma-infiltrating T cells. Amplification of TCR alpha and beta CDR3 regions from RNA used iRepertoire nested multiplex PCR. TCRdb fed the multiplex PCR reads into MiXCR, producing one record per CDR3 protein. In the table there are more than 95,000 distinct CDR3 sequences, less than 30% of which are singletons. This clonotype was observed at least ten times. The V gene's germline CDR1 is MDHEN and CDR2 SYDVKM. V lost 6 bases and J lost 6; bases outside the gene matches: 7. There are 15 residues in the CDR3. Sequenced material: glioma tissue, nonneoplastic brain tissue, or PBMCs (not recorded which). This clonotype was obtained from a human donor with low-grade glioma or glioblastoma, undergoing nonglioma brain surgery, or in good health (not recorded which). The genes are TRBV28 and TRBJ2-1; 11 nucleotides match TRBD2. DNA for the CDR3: TGTGCCAGCAGGGGTAGCGGGAGGGCCCTCAATGAGCAGTTCTTC. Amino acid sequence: CASRGSGRALNEQFF.